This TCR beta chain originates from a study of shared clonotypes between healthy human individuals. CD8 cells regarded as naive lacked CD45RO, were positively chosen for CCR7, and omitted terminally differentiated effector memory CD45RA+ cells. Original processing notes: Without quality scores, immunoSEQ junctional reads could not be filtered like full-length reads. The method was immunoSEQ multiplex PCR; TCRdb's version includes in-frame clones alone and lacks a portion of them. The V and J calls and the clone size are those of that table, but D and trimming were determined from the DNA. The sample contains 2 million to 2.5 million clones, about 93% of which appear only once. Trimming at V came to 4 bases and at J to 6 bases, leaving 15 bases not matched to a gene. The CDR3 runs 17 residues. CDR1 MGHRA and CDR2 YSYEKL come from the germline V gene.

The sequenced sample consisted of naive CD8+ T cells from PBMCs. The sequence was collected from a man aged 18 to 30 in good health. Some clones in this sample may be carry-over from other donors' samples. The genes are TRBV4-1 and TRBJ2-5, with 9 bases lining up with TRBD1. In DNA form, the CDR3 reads TGCGCCAGCAGCCCGTATTCGGGCGGGACAGGGTCCAAGACCCAGTACTTC. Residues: CASSPYSGGTGSKTQYF.